This T cell receptor (beta chain) stems from a study of early T cells in non-severe SARS-CoV-2 infection. TCRdb fed the 5' RACE reads into MiXCR, producing one record per CDR3 protein. The sample contains tens of thousands of distinct CDR3 sequences, roughly an eighth of which appear only once. The CDR3 contains 19 residues. Germline values: CDR1 MNHEY, CDR2 SMNVEV (reference sequence). V lost 5 bases, J lost 7 bases, and 20 bases stayed unmatched. This clonotype was recorded many times. Its cognate antigen is unknown. Study outcomes and limitations: Sequences matched to VDJdb favored anti-spike CD8 responses, while private and CD4 specificities were missed.

The gene calls are TRBV27 and TRBJ1-6, with 7 bases matching TRBD1. The source of this sequence is an adult who was a healthcare worker with PCR-confirmed SARS-CoV-2 infection or an uninfected control (not recorded which). The sequencing used whole blood, collected at baseline. In DNA, the CDR3 is TGTGCCAGCAGTCCAGGGGGGGGGCGCACAGGGAGTGAAAATTCACCCCTCCACTTT. Amino acid sequence: CASSPGGGRTGSENSPLHF.